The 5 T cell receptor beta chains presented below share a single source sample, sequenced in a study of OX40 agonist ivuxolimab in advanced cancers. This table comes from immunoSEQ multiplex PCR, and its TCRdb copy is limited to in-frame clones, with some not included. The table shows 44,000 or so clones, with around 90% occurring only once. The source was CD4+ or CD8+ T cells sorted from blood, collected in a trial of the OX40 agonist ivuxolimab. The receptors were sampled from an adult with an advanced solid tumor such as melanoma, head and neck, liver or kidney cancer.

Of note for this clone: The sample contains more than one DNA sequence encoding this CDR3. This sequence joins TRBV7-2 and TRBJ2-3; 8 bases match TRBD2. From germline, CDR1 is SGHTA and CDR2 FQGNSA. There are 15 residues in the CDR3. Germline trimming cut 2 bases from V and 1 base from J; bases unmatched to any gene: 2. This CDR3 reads CASSLRRGGTDTQYF. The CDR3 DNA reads TGTGCCAGCAGCTTACGGCGGGGGGGCACAGATACGCAGTATTTT.

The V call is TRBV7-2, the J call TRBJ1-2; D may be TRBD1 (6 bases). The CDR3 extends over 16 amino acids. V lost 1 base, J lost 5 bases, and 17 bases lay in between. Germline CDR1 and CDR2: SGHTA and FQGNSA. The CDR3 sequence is CASSLGGPLQGYGYTF. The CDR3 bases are TGTGCCAGCAGCTTAGGGGGTCCTTTACAGGGATATGGCTACACCTTC.

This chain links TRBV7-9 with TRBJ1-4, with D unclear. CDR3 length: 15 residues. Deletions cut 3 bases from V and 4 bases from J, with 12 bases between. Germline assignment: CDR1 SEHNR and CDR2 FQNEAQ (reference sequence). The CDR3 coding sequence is TGTGCCAGCAGCTTGGGAGATGTAGATAATGAAAAACTGTTTTTT. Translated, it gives CASSLGDVDNEKLFF.

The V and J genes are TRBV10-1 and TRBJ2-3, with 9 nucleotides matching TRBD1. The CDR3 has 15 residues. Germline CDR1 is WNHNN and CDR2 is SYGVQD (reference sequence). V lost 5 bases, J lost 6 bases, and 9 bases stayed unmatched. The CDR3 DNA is TGCGCCAGCAGTCGAGCCGGGACAGGGATTGATACGCAGTATTTT. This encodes CASSRAGTGIDTQYF.

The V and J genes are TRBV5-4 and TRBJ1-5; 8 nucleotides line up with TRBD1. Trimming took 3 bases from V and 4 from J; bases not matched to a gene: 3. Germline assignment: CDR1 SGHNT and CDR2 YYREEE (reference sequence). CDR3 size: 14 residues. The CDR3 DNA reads TGTGCCAGCAGCTCGGGGACAGGTAATCAGCCCCAGCATTTT. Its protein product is CASSSGTGNQPQHF.